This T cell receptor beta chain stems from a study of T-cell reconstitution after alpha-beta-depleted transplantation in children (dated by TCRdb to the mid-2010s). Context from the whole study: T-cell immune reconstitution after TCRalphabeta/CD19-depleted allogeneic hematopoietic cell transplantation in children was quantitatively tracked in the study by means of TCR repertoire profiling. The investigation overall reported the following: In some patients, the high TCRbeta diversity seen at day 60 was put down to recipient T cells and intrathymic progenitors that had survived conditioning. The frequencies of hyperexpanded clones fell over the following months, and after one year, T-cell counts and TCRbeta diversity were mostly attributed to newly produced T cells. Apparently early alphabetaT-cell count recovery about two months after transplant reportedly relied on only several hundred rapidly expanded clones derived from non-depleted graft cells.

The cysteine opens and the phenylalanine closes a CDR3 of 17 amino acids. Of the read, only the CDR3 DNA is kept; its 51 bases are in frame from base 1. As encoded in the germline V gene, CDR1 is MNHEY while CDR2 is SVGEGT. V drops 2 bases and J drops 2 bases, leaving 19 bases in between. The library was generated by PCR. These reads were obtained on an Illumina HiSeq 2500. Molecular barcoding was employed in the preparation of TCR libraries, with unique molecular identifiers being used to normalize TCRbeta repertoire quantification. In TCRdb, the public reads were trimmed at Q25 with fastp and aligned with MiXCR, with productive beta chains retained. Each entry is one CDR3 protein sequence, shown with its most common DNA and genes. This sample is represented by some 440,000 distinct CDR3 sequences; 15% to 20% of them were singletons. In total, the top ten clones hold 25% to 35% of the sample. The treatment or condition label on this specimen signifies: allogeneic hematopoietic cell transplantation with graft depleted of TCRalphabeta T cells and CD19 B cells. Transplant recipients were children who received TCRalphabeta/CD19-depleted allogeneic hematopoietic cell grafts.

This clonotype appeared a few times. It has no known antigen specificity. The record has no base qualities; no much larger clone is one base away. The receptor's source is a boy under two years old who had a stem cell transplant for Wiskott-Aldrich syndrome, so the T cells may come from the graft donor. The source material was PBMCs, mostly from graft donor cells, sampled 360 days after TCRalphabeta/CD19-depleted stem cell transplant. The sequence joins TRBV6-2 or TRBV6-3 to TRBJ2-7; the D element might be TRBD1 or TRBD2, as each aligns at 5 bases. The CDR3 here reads CASSYPPWDPTTYEQYF. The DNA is TGTGCCAGCAGTTACCCCCCTTGGGACCCTACAACCTACGAGCAGTACTTC.